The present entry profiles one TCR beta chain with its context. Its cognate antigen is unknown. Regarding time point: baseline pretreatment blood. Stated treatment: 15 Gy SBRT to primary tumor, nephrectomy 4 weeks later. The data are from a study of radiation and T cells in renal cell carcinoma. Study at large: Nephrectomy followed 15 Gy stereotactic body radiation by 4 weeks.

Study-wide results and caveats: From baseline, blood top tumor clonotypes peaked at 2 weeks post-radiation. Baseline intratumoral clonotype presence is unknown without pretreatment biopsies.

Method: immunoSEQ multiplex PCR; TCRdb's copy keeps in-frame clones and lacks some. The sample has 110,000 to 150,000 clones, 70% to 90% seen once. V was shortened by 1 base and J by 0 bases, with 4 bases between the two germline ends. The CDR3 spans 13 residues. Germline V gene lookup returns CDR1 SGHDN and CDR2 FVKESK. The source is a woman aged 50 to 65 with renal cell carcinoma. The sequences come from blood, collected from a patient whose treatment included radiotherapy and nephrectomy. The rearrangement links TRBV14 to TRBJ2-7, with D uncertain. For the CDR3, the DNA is TGTGCCAGCAGCCAAGTCAACTCCTACGAGCAGTACTTC. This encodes CASSQVNSYEQYF.